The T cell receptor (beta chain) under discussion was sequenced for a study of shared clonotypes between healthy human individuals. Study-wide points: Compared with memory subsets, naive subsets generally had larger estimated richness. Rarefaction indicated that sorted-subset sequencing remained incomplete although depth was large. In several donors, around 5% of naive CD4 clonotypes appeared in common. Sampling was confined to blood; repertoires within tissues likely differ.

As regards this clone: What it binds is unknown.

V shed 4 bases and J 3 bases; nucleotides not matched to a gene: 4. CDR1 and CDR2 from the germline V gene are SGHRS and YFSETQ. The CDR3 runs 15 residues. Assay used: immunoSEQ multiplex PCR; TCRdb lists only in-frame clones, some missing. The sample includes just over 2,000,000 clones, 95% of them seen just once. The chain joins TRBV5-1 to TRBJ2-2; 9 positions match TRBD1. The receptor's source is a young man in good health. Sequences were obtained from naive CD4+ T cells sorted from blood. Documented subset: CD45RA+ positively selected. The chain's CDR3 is CASSPTGGDTGELFF. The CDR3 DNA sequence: TGCGCCAGCAGCCCCACAGGGGGCGACACCGGGGAGCTGTTTTTT.